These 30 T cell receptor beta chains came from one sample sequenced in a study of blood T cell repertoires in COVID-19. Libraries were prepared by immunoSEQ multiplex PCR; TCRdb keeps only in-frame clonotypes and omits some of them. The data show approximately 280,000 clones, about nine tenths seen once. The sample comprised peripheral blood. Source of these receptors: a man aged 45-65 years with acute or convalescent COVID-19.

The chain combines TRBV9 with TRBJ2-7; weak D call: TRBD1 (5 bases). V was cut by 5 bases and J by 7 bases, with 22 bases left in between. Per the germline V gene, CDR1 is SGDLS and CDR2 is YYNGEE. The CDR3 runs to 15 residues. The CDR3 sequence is CASSRRGSSSSEQYF. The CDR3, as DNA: TGTGCCAGCAGTCGAAGGGGCAGCTCTTCGTCAGAGCAGTACTTC.

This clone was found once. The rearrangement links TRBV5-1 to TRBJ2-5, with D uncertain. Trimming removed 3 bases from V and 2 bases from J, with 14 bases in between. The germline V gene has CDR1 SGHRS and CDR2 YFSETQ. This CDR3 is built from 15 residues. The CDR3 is CASSSLSGQQETQYF. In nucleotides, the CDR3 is TGCGCCAGCAGCTCTTTATCGGGTCAGCAAGAGACCCAGTACTTC.

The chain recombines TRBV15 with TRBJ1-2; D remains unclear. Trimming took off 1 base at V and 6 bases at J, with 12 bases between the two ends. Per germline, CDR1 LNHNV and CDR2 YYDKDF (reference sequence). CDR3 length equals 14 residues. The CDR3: CATSRVGGIDGYTF. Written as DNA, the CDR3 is TGTGCCACCAGCAGAGTCGGAGGAATCGATGGCTACACCTTC.

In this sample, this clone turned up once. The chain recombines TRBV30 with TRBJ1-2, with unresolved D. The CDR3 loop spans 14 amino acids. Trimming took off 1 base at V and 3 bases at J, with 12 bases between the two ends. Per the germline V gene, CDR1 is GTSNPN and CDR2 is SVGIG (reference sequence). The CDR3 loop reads CAWSAGNSDYGYTF. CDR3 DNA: TGTGCCTGGAGTGCCGGGAACAGTGACTATGGCTACACCTTC.

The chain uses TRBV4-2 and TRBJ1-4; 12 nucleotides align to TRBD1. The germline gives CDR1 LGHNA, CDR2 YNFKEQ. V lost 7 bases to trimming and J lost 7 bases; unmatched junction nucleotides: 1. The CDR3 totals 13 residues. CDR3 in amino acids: CASTGQGAEKLFF. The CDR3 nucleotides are TGTGCCAGCACGGGACAGGGGGCTGAAAAACTGTTTTTT.

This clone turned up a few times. The CDR3 protein is CASSPQDMNTEAFF. CDR3 nucleotide sequence: TGCGCCAGCAGCCCACAGGATATGAACACTGAAGCTTTCTTT. This chain connects TRBV4-1 to TRBJ1-1, with D tentatively TRBD1 (5 bases). Germline CDR1 reads MGHRA; CDR2 reads YSYEKL. The V and J ends lost 4 bases and 0 bases respectively, with 9 bases between them. The CDR3 consists of 14 residues.

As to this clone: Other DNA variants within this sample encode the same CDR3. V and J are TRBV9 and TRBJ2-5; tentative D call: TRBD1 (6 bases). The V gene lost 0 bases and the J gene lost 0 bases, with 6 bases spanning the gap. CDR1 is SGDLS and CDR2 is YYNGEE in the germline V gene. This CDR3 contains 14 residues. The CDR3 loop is CASSVGTDQETQYF. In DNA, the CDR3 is TGTGCCAGCAGCGTAGGGACAGACCAAGAGACCCAGTACTTC. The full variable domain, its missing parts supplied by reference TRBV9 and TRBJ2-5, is DSGVTQTPKHLITATGQRVTLRCSPRSGDLSVYWYQQSLDQGLQFLIQYYNGEERAKGNILERFSAQQFPDLHSELNLSSLELGDSALYFCASSVGTDQETQYFGPGTRLLVL.

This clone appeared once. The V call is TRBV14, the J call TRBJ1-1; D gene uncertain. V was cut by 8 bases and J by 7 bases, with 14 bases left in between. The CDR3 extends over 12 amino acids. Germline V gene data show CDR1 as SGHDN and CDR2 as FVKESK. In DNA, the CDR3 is TGTGCCAGCTCCACGGGGTTCGGTGAAGCTTTCTTT. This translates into CASSTGFGEAFF.

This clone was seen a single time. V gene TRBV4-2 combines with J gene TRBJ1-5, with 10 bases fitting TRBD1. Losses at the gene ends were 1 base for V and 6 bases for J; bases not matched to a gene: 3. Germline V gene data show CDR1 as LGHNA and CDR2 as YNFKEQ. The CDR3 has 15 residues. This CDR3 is CASSQGQGAIQPQHF. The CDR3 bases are TGTGCCAGCAGCCAAGGACAGGGGGCAATTCAGCCCCAGCATTTT.

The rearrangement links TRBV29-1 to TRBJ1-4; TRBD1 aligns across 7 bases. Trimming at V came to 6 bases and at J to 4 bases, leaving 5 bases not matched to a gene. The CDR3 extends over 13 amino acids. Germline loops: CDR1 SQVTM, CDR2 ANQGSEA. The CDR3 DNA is TGCAGCGTGGGCGACAGGGTTAATGAAAAACTGTTTTTT. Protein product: CSVGDRVNEKLFF.

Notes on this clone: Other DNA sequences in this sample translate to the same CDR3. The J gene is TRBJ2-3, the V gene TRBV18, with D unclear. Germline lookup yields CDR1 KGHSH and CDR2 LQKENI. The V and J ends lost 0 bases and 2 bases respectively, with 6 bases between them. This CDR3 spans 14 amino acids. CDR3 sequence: CASSPPSSTDTQYF. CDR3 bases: TGTGCCAGCTCACCACCTTCTTCCACAGATACGCAGTATTTT.

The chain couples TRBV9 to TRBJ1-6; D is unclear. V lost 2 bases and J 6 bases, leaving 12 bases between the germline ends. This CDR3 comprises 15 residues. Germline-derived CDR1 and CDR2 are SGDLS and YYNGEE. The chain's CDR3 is CASSVEGFINSPLHF. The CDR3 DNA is TGTGCCAGCAGCGTGGAGGGCTTTATTAATTCACCCCTCCACTTT.

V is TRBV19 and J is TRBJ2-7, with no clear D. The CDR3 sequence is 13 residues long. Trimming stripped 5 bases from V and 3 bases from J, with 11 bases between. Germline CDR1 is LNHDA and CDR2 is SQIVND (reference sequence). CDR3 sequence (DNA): TGTGCCAGTAGTGTACAGATGGACTACGAGCAGTACTTC. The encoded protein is CASSVQMDYEQYF. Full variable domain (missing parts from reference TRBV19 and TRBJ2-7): DGGITQSPKYLFRKEGQNVTLSCEQNLNHDAMYWYRQDPGQGLRLIYYSQIVNDFQKGDIAEGYSVSREKKESFPLTVTSAQKNPTAFYLCASSVQMDYEQYFGPGTRLTVT.

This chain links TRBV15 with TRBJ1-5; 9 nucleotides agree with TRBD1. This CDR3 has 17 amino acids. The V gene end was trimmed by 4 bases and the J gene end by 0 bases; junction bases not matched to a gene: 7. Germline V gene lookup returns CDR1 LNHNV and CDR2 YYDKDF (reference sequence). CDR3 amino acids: CATSTPTGGNSNQPQHF. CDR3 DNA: TGTGCCACCAGCACCCCGACAGGGGGTAATAGCAATCAGCCCCAGCATTTT.

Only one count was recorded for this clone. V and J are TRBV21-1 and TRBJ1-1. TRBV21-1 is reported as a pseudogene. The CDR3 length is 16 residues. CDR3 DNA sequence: TGTGCCAGCAGCAAAGCCCGGAAGCAGCGTCCCACTGAAGCTTTCTTT. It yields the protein CASSKARKQRPTEAFF.

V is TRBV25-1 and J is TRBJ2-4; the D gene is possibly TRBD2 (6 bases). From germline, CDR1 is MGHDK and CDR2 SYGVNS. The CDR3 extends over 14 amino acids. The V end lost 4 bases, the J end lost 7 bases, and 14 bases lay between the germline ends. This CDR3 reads CASSGLGGDNIQYF. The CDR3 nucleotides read TGTGCCAGCAGTGGCCTCGGGGGTGATAACATTCAGTACTTC.

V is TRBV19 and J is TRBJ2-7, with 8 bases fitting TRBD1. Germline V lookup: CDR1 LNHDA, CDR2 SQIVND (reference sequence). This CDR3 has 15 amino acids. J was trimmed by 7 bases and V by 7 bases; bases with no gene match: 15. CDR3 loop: CASKGPGQAQAEQYF. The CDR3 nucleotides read TGTGCCAGTAAGGGTCCGGGACAGGCCCAAGCGGAGCAGTACTTC.

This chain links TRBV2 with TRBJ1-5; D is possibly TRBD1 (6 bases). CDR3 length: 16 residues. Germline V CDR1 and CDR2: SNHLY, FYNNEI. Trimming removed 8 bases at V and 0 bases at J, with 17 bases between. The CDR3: CASSAGEGYSNQPQHF. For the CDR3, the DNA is TGTGCCAGCTCGGCAGGGGAGGGTTATAGCAATCAGCCCCAGCATTTT.

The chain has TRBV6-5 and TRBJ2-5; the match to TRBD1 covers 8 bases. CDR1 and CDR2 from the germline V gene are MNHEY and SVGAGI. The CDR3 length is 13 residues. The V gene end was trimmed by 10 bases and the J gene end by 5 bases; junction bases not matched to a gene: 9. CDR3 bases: TGTGCCACCGAACCGGGACAGGAGGAGACCCAGTACTTC. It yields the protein CATEPGQEETQYF.

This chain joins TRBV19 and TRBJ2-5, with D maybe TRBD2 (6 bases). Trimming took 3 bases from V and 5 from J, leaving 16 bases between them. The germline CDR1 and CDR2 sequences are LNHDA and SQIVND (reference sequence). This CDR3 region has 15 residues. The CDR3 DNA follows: TGTGCCAGTAGTATTTATCGGCTGGCGGGGGAGACCCAGTACTTC. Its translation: CASSIYRLAGETQYF. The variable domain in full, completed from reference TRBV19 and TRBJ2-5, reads DGGITQSPKYLFRKEGQNVTLSCEQNLNHDAMYWYRQDPGQGLRLIYYSQIVNDFQKGDIAEGYSVSREKKESFPLTVTSAQKNPTAFYLCASSIYRLAGETQYFGPGTRLLVL.

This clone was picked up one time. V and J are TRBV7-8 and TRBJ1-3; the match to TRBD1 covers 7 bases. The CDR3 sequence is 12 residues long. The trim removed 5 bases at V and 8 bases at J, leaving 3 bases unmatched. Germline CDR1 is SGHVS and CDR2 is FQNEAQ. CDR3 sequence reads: CASSQTGDTIYF. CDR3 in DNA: TGTGCCAGCAGCCAAACAGGGGACACCATATATTTT.

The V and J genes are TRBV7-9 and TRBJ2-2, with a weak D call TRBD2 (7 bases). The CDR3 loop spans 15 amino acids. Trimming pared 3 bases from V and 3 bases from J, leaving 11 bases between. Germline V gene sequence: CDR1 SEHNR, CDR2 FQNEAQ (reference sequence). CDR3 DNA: TGTGCCAGCAGCTTGGGGGGGCCTGACACCGGGGAGCTGTTTTTT. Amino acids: CASSLGGPDTGELFF. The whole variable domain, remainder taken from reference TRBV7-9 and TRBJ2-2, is DTGVSQNPRHKITKRGQNVTFRCDPISEHNRLYWYRQTLGQGPEFLTYFQNEAQLEKSRLLSDRFSAERPKGSFSTLEIQRTEQGDSAMYLCASSLGGPDTGELFFGEGSRLTVL.

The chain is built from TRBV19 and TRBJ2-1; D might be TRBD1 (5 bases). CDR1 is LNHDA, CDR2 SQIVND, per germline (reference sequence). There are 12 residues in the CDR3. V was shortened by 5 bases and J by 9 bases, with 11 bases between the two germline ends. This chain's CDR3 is CASSPPRGEQFF. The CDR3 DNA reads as TGTGCCAGTAGTCCCCCAAGGGGTGAGCAGTTCTTC.

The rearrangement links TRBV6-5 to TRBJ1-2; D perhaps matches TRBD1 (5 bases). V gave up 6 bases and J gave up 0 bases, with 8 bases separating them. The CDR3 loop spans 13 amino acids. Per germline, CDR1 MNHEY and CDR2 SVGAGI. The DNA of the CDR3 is TGTGCCAGCAGAAGACAGTCTAACTATGGCTACACCTTC. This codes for CASRRQSNYGYTF.

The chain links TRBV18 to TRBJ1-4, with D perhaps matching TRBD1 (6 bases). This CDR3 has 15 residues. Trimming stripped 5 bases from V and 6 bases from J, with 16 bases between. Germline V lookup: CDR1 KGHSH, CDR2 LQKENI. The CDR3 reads CASSARQVGHEKLFF. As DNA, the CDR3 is TGTGCCAGCTCAGCCAGACAGGTCGGCCATGAAAAACTGTTTTTT.

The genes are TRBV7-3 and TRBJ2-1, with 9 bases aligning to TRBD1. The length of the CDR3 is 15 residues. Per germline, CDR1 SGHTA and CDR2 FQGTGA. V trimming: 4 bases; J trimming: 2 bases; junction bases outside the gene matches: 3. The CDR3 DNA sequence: TGTGCCAGCAGCTACGACAGGGGGACCTACAATGAGCAGTTCTTC. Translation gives CASSYDRGTYNEQFF.

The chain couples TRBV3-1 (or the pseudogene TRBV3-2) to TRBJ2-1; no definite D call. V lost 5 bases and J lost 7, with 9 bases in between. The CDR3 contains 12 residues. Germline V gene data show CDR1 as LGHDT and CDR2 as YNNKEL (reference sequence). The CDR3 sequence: CASSARLNEQFF. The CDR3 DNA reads TGTGCCAGCAGCGCCAGATTAAATGAGCAGTTCTTC.

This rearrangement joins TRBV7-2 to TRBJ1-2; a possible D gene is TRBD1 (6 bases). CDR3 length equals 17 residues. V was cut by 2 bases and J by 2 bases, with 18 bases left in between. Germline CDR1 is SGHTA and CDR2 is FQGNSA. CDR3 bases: TGTGCCAGCAGCTTACGGGGCAGGGGCAAGTCCAACTATGGCTACACCTTC. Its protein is CASSLRGRGKSNYGYTF.

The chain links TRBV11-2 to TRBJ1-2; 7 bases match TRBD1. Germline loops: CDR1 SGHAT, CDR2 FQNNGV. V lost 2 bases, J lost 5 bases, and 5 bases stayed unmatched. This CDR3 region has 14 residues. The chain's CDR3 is CASSLSGQFYGYTF. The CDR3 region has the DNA TGTGCCAGCAGCTTATCGGGACAGTTTTATGGCTACACCTTC.

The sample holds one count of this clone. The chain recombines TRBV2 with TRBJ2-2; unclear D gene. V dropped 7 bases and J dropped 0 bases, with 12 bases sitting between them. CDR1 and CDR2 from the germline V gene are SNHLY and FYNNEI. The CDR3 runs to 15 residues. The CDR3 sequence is CASIRLISNTGELFF. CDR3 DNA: TGTGCCAGCATTCGACTCATATCGAACACCGGGGAGCTGTTTTTT.